This TCR beta chain was captured in a study of cytomegalovirus exposure and HLA in healthy donors. Unrecorded immune exposure was likely among donors, who were nominally healthy when sampled. 60 Vbeta and 13 Jbeta primers were used in PCR. TCRdb's copy holds only in-frame clones and misses some; the assay was immunoSEQ multiplex PCR. The table includes 90,000 to 130,000 clones, 65% to 80% detected once. The CDR3 sequence is 14 residues long. V lost 0 bases and J lost 6, with 9 bases in between. Germline V gene sequence: CDR1 SGHNT, CDR2 YYREEE (reference sequence). In the case of this clone: Its target is not known.

Whole-study findings and limits: Indistinguishable V segments such as TRBV6-2 and TRBV6-3 were excluded. Accurate predictions that matched the HLA-A and HLA-B alleles of most subjects were reportedly made from TCR beta sequences.

This sequence originates from a man between 25 and 39 years old in good health and CMV-seropositive. Sequenced: PBMCs. This sequence joins TRBV5-4 and TRBJ1-4; a possible D gene is TRBD1 (5 bases). CDR3 sequence reads: CASSLGAGYEKLFF. DNA of the CDR3: TGTGCCAGCAGCTTGGGAGCAGGGTATGAAAAACTGTTTTTT.